The 30 T cell receptor beta chains in this list originate from one sample, sequenced in a study of shared clonotypes between healthy human individuals. CD45RO-negative cells were positively selected for CCR7, leaving out terminally differentiated effector memory CD45RA+ cells. Sequencing was performed with immunoSEQ multiplex PCR; in TCRdb, only in-frame clones are kept and a portion is missing. The repertoire holds about 2.2 million clones, with just under 95% as singletons. The sequencing input was naive CD8+ T cells from PBMCs. All receptors come from a man between 18 and 29 years old in good health. Some clones in this sample may be carry-over from other donors' samples.

The chain links TRBV13 to TRBJ2-2; D not certain. The CDR3 totals 13 residues. Germline V CDR1 and CDR2: PRHDT, FYEKMQ (reference sequence). The V and J ends lost 1 base and 3 bases respectively, with 3 bases between them. CDR3 bases: TGTGCCAGCAGCTTAGCGGACACCGGGGAGCTGTTTTTT. This sequence encodes CASSLADTGELFF.

The chain joins TRBV6-4 to TRBJ2-1; TRBD2 matches at 8 bases. CDR1 is MRHNA and CDR2 is SNTAGT in the germline V gene. The trim removed 5 bases at V and 6 bases at J, leaving 9 bases unmatched. The CDR3 runs 15 residues. The DNA of the CDR3 is TGTGCCAGCAGTTTCACCGGGACTAGTGGCAATGAGCAGTTCTTC. It specifies CASSFTGTSGNEQFF.

This sequence joins TRBV4-3 and TRBJ2-5, with 9 bases that match TRBD2. This CDR3 is 18 amino acids long. V shed 1 base, J shed 5 bases, and the junction held 14 bases outside the gene matches. From germline, CDR1 is LGHNA and CDR2 YSLEER. The CDR3: CASSQVFASGNLRETQYF. Written as DNA, the CDR3 is TGCGCCAGCAGCCAAGTTTTCGCTAGCGGGAACCTACGGGAGACCCAGTACTTC.

V usage is TRBV7-9 and J usage is TRBJ2-7, with TRBD2 matching over 16 bases. The germline V gene encodes CDR1 SEHNR and CDR2 FQNEAQ (reference sequence). The CDR3 length is 19 residues. The V segment lost 5 bases and the J segment 1 base; nucleotides outside the gene matches: 11. Here the CDR3 DNA reads TGTGCCAGCAGCAGGACCGGGACTAGCGGGAGGGTCCCTTCCTACGAGCAGTACTTC. Protein product: CASSRTGTSGRVPSYEQYF. The full variable domain, with the rest looked up from reference TRBV7-9 and TRBJ2-7, is DTGVSQNPRHKITKRGQNVTFRCDPISEHNRLYWYRQTLGQGPEFLTYFQNEAQLEKSRLLSDRFSAERPKGSFSTLEIQRTEQGDSAMYLCASSRTGTSGRVPSYEQYFGPGTRLTVT.

The chain couples TRBV5-1 to TRBJ2-7, with 7 bases aligning to TRBD1. Germline trimming cut 4 bases from V and 3 bases from J; bases unmatched to any gene: 7. Germline V lookup: CDR1 SGHRS, CDR2 YFSETQ. The CDR3 is 14 residues long. CDR3 protein: CASSLRDRNYEQYF. DNA of the CDR3: TGCGCCAGCAGCCTCCGGGACAGAAACTACGAGCAGTACTTC.

This chain uses TRBV27 with TRBJ2-2, with 10 bases aligning to TRBD2. This CDR3 is built from 16 residues. Germline lookup yields CDR1 MNHEY and CDR2 SMNVEV (reference sequence). The ends lost 5 bases at V and 3 bases at J; junction bases unmatched: 6. CDR3 nucleotide sequence: TGTGCCAGCAGTCGCGGACTAGCGGTGGACACCGGGGAGCTGTTTTTT. Its protein product is CASSRGLAVDTGELFF.

The chain recombines TRBV28 with TRBJ2-7, with 11 bases fitting TRBD2. After removal of 4 bases from V and 7 bases from J, the junction contained 6 bases not matched to a gene. The CDR3 length is 14 residues. Germline V gives CDR1 MDHEN, CDR2 SYDVKM. The CDR3 nucleotides read TGTGCCAGCAGTTCCACTAGCGGGAGCGGTGAGCAGTACTTC. This translates into CASSSTSGSGEQYF.

V and J are TRBV28 and TRBJ2-7, with 10 nucleotides matching TRBD1. In germline, CDR1 is MDHEN, CDR2 SYDVKM. This CDR3 is built from 15 residues. V gave up 6 bases and J gave up 3 bases; unmatched junction bases: 8. CDR3 nucleotides: TGTGCCAGCAGATGGGACAGGGGAAGTGGCTACGAGCAGTACTTC. This encodes CASRWDRGSGYEQYF.

This chain uses TRBV27 with TRBJ1-3; TRBD1 agrees at 8 bases. The CDR3 consists of 17 residues. Germline CDR1 is MNHEY and CDR2 is SMNVEV (reference sequence). J lost 1 base, V lost 6 bases, and 11 bases had no gene match. The CDR3 sequence is CASSSLGQERSGNTIYF. CDR3 DNA sequence: TGTGCCAGCAGCTCCCTGGGACAGGAGAGATCTGGAAACACCATATATTTT.

The chain employs TRBV27 and TRBJ1-3; 8 nucleotides align to TRBD1. Per germline, CDR1 MNHEY and CDR2 SMNVEV (reference sequence). Trimming at V came to 7 bases and at J to 4 bases, leaving 12 bases not matched to a gene. This CDR3 is built from 16 residues. CDR3 region: CASTPRPGGEGNTIYF. The CDR3 DNA reads TGTGCCAGCACCCCCCGCCCAGGGGGCGAAGGAAACACCATATATTTT.

The table lists this clone with a few counts. The rearrangement uses TRBV28 and TRBJ2-7, with a weak D call TRBD1 (5 bases). Looked up from germline, CDR1 is MDHEN and CDR2 is SYDVKM. Trimming pared 3 bases from V and 4 bases from J, leaving 16 bases between. The length of the CDR3 is 15 residues. The CDR3 region has the DNA TGTGCCAGCAGTTTGTGGGGCGGAAGACCTTACGAGCAGTACTTC. Protein sequence: CASSLWGGRPYEQYF. The variable domain in full, completed from reference TRBV28 and TRBJ2-7, reads DVKVTQSSRYLVKRTGEKVFLECVQDMDHENMFWYRQDPGLGLRLIYFSYDVKMKEKGDIPEGYSVSREKKERFSLILESASTNQTSMYLCASSLWGGRPYEQYFGPGTRLTVT.

The chain is built from TRBV7-6 and TRBJ2-7, with 9 bases fitting TRBD2. CDR1 and CDR2 (germline): SGHVS, FNYEAQ. The CDR3 length is 13 residues. The trim removed 5 bases at V and 5 bases at J, leaving 4 bases unmatched. DNA for the CDR3: TGTGCCAGCAGCCCCGGACTAGCGAACGAGCAGTACTTC. This codes for CASSPGLANEQYF.

This clone was observed a few times. Other DNA sequences of this sample code for an identical CDR3. The rearrangement links TRBV27 to TRBJ1-1, with 8 bases fitting TRBD1. This CDR3 has 15 residues. Trimming at V came to 5 bases and at J to 0 bases, leaving 5 bases not matched to a gene. Germline lookup yields CDR1 MNHEY and CDR2 SMNVEV (reference sequence). CDR3 in DNA: TGTGCCAGCAGTCCCGGGACAGGATTGAACACTGAAGCTTTCTTT. Translation: CASSPGTGLNTEAFF.

This chain uses TRBV5-1 with TRBJ2-7; D is perhaps TRBD1 (5 bases). V was pared by 2 bases and J by 7 bases, with 10 bases between. The germline V gene has CDR1 SGHRS and CDR2 YFSETQ. This CDR3 region has 12 residues. CDR3 coding DNA: TGCGCCAGCAGCTTAGGGGCCACAGAGCAGTACTTC. It translates to CASSLGATEQYF.

This clone has a single count. The genes are TRBV10-3 and TRBJ2-7; 13 positions match TRBD2. The CDR3 has 16 residues. Unmatched junction bases numbered 5, after V lost 0 bases and J lost 6 bases. Germline loops: CDR1 ENHRY, CDR2 SYGVKD. CDR3 sequence: CAISESWTSGRGEQYF. For the CDR3, the DNA is TGTGCCATCAGTGAGTCGTGGACTAGCGGGAGAGGCGAGCAGTACTTC.

This clone was detected once. The V and J genes are TRBV27 and TRBJ1-2; unclear D gene. The CDR3 consists of 14 residues. Between the trimmed V and J ends, which lost 5 bases and 8 bases, there was a span of 18 bases. Germline V gene sequence: CDR1 MNHEY, CDR2 SMNVEV (reference sequence). The CDR3 DNA follows: TGTGCCAGCAGTATCAATCCGACGGTGCTGGGCTACACCTTC. This encodes CASSINPTVLGYTF.

The chain recombines TRBV2 with TRBJ2-3; 9 nucleotides match TRBD1. V lost 6 bases to trimming and J lost 2 bases; unmatched junction nucleotides: 6. Germline values: CDR1 SNHLY, CDR2 FYNNEI. CDR3 length: 15 amino acids. CDR3 residues: CASSRTGAYTDTQYF. Written as DNA, the CDR3 is TGTGCCAGCAGCCGGACAGGGGCTTACACAGATACGCAGTATTTT.

This chain joins TRBV7-6 and TRBJ2-7; D possibly corresponds to TRBD1 (6 bases). CDR3 length: 15 residues. Trimming took off 5 bases at V and 4 bases at J, with 18 bases between the two ends. Germline CDR1 SGHVS, CDR2 FNYEAQ. The CDR3 nucleotides read TGTGCCAGCAGCCGAACAGGGTTCGGTTTATACGAGCAGTACTTC. This codes for CASSRTGFGLYEQYF.

The chain has TRBV5-4 and TRBJ2-7; D unclear. Germline loops: CDR1 SGHNT, CDR2 YYREEE (reference sequence). The CDR3 length is 15 residues. Deletions cut 0 bases from V and 0 bases from J, with 10 bases between. CDR3 in amino acids: CASSLDRKVSYEQYF. The CDR3 nucleotides are TGTGCCAGCAGCTTGGACAGAAAAGTCTCCTACGAGCAGTACTTC.

The chain recombines TRBV7-2 with TRBJ2-1, with 13 bases that match TRBD2. Germline-derived CDR1 and CDR2 are SGHTA and FQGNSA. This CDR3 region has 15 residues. Unmatched junction bases numbered 5, after V lost 5 bases and J lost 7 bases. DNA of the CDR3: TGTGCCAGCAGCGCAGGACTAGCGGGAGATAATGAGCAGTTCTTC. Encoded protein: CASSAGLAGDNEQFF.

The chain has TRBV6-1 and TRBJ2-1; 10 nucleotides agree with TRBD1. V trimming: 6 bases; J trimming: 8 bases; junction bases outside the gene matches: 4. The germline gives CDR1 MNHNS, CDR2 SASEGT. This CDR3 comprises 13 residues. The CDR3 region is CASRGTGVDEQFF. The CDR3 DNA reads TGTGCCAGCAGGGGGACAGGGGTGGATGAGCAGTTCTTC.

This rearrangement joins TRBV7-9 to TRBJ2-3; 12 bases match TRBD2. Germline assignment: CDR1 SEHNR and CDR2 FQNEAQ (reference sequence). V lost 4 bases to trimming and J lost 3 bases; unmatched junction nucleotides: 5. CDR3 size: 16 residues. As DNA, the CDR3 is TGTGCCAGCAGCTCCCCTAGCGGGAGGGGTACAGATACGCAGTATTTT. Residues: CASSSPSGRGTDTQYF. The variable domain in full, completed from reference TRBV7-9 and TRBJ2-3, reads DTGVSQNPRHKITKRGQNVTFRCDPISEHNRLYWYRQTLGQGPEFLTYFQNEAQLEKSRLLSDRFSAERPKGSFSTLEIQRTEQGDSAMYLCASSSPSGRGTDTQYFGPGTRLTVL.

V and J are TRBV7-9 and TRBJ1-2, with a weak D call TRBD1 (6 bases). Germline V lookup: CDR1 SEHNR, CDR2 FQNEAQ (reference sequence). CDR3 length: 15 amino acids. V was shortened by 5 bases and J by 2 bases, with 15 bases between the two germline ends. CDR3 nucleotides: TGTGCCAGCAGCCAGGATTCCAGGGGAAACTATGGCTACACCTTC. Translating it yields CASSQDSRGNYGYTF. Using reference TRBV7-9 and TRBJ1-2 for the parts outside the CDR3, the full variable domain is DTGVSQNPRHKITKRGQNVTFRCDPISEHNRLYWYRQTLGQGPEFLTYFQNEAQLEKSRLLSDRFSAERPKGSFSTLEIQRTEQGDSAMYLCASSQDSRGNYGYTFGSGTRLTVV.

V and J are TRBV5-1 and TRBJ2-1, with D perhaps assigned TRBD1 or TRBD2 (5 bases each). Germline loops: CDR1 SGHRS, CDR2 YFSETQ. Trimming cost V 2 bases and J 0 bases, with 18 bases left between them. The CDR3 covers 18 residues. The CDR3 spells CASSFGDLEGSSYNEQFF. In DNA, the CDR3 is TGCGCCAGCAGCTTCGGAGACCTAGAGGGGAGCTCCTACAATGAGCAGTTCTTC.

The CDR3 spells CASRLSGSIYNEQFF. In DNA, the CDR3 is TGTGCCAGCCGGCTCAGCGGGAGTATCTACAATGAGCAGTTCTTC. The chain is built from TRBV6-1 and TRBJ2-1; 8 bases agree with TRBD2. V was pared by 8 bases and J by 3 bases, with 9 bases of the junction left unmatched. The CDR3 has 15 residues. Germline loops: CDR1 MNHNS, CDR2 SASEGT.

The chain recombines TRBV27 with TRBJ2-3; D possibly corresponds to TRBD1 (6 bases). V lost 5 bases, J lost 0 bases, and 12 bases lay in between. Germline CDR1 reads MNHEY; CDR2 reads SMNVEV (reference sequence). The CDR3 runs to 15 residues. CDR3 residues: CASSPRGGSTDTQYF. The CDR3 DNA is TGTGCCAGCAGTCCCAGGGGCGGTAGCACAGATACGCAGTATTTT.

This sequence joins TRBV25-1 and TRBJ2-7; 7 bases are shared with TRBD1. The CDR3 extends over 15 amino acids. The germline V gene encodes CDR1 MGHDK and CDR2 SYGVNS. Trimming at V came to 3 bases and at J to 3 bases, leaving 8 bases not matched to a gene. The CDR3 spells CASSEGRGLYYEQYF. Here the CDR3 DNA reads TGTGCCAGCAGTGAGGGTAGGGGGCTTTACTACGAGCAGTACTTC.

The genes are TRBV21-1 and TRBJ2-2; TRBD1, the table's D call, was not compared with the DNA. TRBV21-1 is recorded as a pseudogene. This CDR3 comprises 15 residues. The CDR3 here is CASSAPGDITGELFF. CDR3 coding DNA: TGTGCCAGCAGCGCGCCCGGGGACATCACCGGGGAGCTGTTTTTT.

The rearrangement joins TRBV9 to TRBJ2-7; D unresolved. The CDR3 is made up of 14 amino acids. The V and J ends lost 4 bases and 3 bases respectively, with 14 bases between them. CDR1 and CDR2 (germline): SGDLS, YYNGEE. The CDR3 DNA follows: TGTGCCAGCAGCCCCCACCAAGACTTCTACGAGCAGTACTTC. It translates to CASSPHQDFYEQYF.

J is TRBJ2-1 and V is TRBV27; D call uncertain. The CDR3 loop spans 14 amino acids. Germline V gene lookup returns CDR1 MNHEY and CDR2 SMNVEV (reference sequence). V lost 5 bases and J 5 bases, leaving 13 bases between the germline ends. CDR3: CASSPNLIHNEQFF. Here the CDR3 DNA reads TGTGCCAGCAGTCCCAACCTTATCCACAATGAGCAGTTCTTC.